This TCR beta chain is from a study of blood T cell repertoires in COVID-19. Across the study: Collection of acute and convalescent COVID-19 samples took place in the United States, Italy and Spain. T cells, B-cell-depleted T cells, or PBMCs supplied cDNA or gDNA.

Authors' data handling: Nucleated cell number was recorded as an estimate derived from reference gene primer amplification. Measured with immunoSEQ multiplex PCR; TCRdb has only the in-frame clones, and not every one. The V and J calls and clone size are taken from that table; D and trimming were inferred from the DNA. Of roughly 200,000 clones listed, about 80% were seen once; the top ten hold about 5.3%. Study members were between about 18 and 100 years old and lived in 24 US regions. V was clipped by 4 bases and J by 3 bases; unmatched bases: 4. Germline assignment: CDR1 MNHEY and CDR2 SVGEGT. This CDR3 comprises 14 residues.

The clonotype comes from a woman aged 45 to 65 who had been exposed to COVID-19. The material sequenced was PBMCs or T cells enriched from blood (not recorded which). The chain recombines TRBV6-2 or TRBV6-3 with TRBJ2-3, with 7 bases matching TRBD2. The CDR3 reads CASSSRGGTDTQYF. For the CDR3, the DNA is TGTGCCAGCAGTTCACGCGGGGGAACAGATACGCAGTATTTT.